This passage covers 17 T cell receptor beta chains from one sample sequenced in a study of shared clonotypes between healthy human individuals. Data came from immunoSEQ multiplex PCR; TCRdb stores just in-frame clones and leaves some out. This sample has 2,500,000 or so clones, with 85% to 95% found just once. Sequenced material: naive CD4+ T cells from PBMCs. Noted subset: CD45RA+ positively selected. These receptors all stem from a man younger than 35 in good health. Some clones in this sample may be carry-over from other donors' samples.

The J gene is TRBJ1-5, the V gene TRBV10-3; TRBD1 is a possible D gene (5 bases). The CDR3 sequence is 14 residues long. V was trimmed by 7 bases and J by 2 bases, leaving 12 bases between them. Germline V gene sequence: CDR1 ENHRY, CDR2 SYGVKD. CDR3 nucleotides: TGTGCCATCAAGAGGGAACAGGGCAATCAGCCCCAGCATTTT. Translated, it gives CAIKREQGNQPQHF.

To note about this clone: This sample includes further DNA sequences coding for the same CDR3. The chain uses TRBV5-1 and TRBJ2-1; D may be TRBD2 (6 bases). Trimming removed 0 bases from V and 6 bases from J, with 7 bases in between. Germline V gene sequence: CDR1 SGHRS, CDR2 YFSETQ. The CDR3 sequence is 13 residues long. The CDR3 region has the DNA TGCGCCAGCAGCTTGGTCGGGGGCAATGAGCAGTTCTTC. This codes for CASSLVGGNEQFF.

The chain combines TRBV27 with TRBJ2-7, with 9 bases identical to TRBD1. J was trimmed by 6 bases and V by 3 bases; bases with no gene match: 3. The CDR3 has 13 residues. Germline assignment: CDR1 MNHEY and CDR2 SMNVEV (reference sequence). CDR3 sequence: CASSFTTGGEQYF. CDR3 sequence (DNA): TGTGCCAGCAGTTTCACGACAGGGGGCGAGCAGTACTTC.

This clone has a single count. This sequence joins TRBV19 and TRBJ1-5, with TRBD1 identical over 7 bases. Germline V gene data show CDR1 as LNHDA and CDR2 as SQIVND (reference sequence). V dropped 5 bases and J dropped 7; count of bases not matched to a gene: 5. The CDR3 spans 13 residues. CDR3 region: CASSEDRWQPQHF. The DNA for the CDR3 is TGTGCCAGTAGTGAGGACAGGTGGCAGCCCCAGCATTTT.

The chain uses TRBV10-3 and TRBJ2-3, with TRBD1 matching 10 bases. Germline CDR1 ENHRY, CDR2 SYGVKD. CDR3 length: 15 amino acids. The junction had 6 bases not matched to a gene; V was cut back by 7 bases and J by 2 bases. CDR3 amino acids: CAITPGTGATDTQYF. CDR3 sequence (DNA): TGTGCCATCACCCCCGGGACAGGGGCCACAGATACGCAGTATTTT.

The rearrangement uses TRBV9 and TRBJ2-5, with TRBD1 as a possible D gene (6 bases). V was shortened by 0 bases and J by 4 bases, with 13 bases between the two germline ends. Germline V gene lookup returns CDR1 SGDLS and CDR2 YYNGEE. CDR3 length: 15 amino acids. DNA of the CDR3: TGTGCCAGCAGCGTAGGAATGGGGGCCCGAGAGACCCAGTACTTC. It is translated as CASSVGMGARETQYF.

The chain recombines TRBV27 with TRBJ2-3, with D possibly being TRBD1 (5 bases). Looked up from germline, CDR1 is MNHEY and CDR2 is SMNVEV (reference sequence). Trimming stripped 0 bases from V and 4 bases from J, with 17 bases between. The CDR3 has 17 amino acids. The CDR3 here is CASSLSFQGLRADTQYF. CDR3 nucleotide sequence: TGTGCCAGCAGTTTATCGTTTCAGGGTCTTAGGGCAGATACGCAGTATTTT.

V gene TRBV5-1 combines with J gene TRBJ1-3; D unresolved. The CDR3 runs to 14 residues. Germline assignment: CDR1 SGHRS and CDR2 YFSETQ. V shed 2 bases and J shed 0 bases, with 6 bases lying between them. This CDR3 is CASSFFGSGNTIYF. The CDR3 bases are TGCGCCAGCAGCTTCTTCGGCTCTGGAAACACCATATATTTT.

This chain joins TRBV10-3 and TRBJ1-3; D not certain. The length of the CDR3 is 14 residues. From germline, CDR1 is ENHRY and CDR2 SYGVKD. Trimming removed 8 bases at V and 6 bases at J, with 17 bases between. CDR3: CAIREFLSANTIYF. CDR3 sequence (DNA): TGTGCCATCCGAGAATTTCTTTCCGCAAACACCATATATTTT.

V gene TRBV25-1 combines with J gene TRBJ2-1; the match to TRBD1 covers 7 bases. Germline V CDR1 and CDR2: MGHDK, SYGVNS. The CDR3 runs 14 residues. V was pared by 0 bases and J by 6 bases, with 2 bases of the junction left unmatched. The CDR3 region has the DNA TGTGCCAGCAGTGAATATAGGGACAGCAATGAGCAGTTCTTC. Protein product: CASSEYRDSNEQFF. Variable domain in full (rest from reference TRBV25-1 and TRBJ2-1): EADIYQTPRYLVIGTGKKITLECSQTMGHDKMYWYQQDPGMELHLIHYSYGVNSTEKGDLSSESTVSRIRTEHFPLTLESARPSHTSQYLCASSEYRDSNEQFFGPGTRLTVL.

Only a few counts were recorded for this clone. CDR3 coding DNA: TGTGCCATCAACGGGGATACTAACTATGGCTACACCTTC. Translated, it gives CAINGDTNYGYTF. J is TRBJ1-2 and V is TRBV10-3; no clear D. Germline V lookup: CDR1 ENHRY, CDR2 SYGVKD. CDR3 length equals 13 residues. V was clipped by 7 bases and J by 0 bases, with 9 bases between them.

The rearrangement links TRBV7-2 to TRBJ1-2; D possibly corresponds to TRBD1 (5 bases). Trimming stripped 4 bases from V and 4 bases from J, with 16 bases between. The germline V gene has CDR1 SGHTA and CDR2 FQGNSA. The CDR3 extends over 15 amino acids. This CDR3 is CASSSQAALTYGYTF. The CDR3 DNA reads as TGTGCCAGCAGCTCACAGGCTGCACTGACCTATGGCTACACCTTC.

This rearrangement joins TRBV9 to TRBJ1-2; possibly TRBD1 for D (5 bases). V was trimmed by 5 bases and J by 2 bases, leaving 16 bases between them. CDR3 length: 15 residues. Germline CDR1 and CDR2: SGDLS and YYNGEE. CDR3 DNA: TGTGCCAGCAGGCGTCCCGGGGGGACCAACTATGGCTACACCTTC. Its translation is CASRRPGGTNYGYTF.

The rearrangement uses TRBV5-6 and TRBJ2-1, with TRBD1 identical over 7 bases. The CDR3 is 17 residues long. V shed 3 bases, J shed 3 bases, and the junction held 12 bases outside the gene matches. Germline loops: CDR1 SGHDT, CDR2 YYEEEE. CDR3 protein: CASSWDRASNSYNEQFF. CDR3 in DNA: TGTGCCAGCAGCTGGGACAGAGCCTCAAACAGCTACAATGAGCAGTTCTTC.

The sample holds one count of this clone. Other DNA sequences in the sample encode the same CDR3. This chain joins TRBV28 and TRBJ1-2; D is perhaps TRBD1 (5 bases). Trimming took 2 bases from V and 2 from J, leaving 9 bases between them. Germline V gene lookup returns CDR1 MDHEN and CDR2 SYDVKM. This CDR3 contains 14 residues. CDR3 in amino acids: CASSLPRANYGYTF. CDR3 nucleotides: TGTGCCAGCAGTTTACCCAGGGCGAACTATGGCTACACCTTC.

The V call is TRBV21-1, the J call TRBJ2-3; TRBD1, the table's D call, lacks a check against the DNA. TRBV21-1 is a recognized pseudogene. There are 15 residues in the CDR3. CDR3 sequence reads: CASSKVGYLTDTQYF. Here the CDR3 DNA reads TGTGCCAGCAGCAAAGTGGGCTATCTCACAGATACGCAGTATTTT.

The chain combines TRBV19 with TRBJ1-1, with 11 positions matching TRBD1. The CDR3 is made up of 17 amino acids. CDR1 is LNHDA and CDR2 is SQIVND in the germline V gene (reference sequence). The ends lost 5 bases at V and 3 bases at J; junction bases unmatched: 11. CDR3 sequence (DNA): TGTGCCAGTAGTGAACCCGCTGGGGGACAGGGGGACACTGAAGCTTTCTTT. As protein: CASSEPAGGQGDTEAFF.